Below are 17 T cell receptor beta chains sequenced from a single sample in a study of blood T cell repertoires in COVID-19. Sequencing was performed with immunoSEQ multiplex PCR; in TCRdb, only in-frame clones are kept and a portion is missing. The sample lists 77,000 or so clones, 70% to 90% occurring once. What was sequenced was peripheral blood. The source of these receptors is a man in his fifties or sixties with active COVID-19.

The chain employs TRBV7-9 and TRBJ1-2; 7 nucleotides line up with TRBD1. The CDR3 has 17 amino acids. Germline V gene lookup returns CDR1 SEHNR and CDR2 FQNEAQ (reference sequence). V gave up 5 bases and J gave up 6 bases; unmatched junction bases: 18. CDR3 amino acids: CASSRSSWDSRLHGYTF. CDR3 in DNA: TGTGCCAGCAGCAGGTCGTCTTGGGACAGCCGCTTGCATGGCTACACCTTC.

V is TRBV5-4 and J is TRBJ2-5, with 9 bases fitting TRBD2. The germline V gene encodes CDR1 SGHNT and CDR2 YYREEE (reference sequence). The CDR3 covers 15 residues. J gave up 2 bases and V 0 bases, and 2 bases lay outside the gene matches. The DNA of the CDR3 is TGTGCCAGCAGCTTGGTCCTAGCGGGGCAAGAGACCCAGTACTTC. Translated: CASSLVLAGQETQYF.

The rearrangement links TRBV6-6 to TRBJ2-7; 7 bases line up with TRBD2. This CDR3 has 14 residues. Per the germline V gene, CDR1 is MNHNY and CDR2 is SVGAGI (reference sequence). V trimming: 2 bases; J trimming: 1 base; junction bases outside the gene matches: 2. The CDR3 nucleotides are TGTGCCAGCAGTTACGGGGGGGAATCCTACGAGCAGTACTTC. It encodes CASSYGGESYEQYF.

In nucleotides, the CDR3 is TGTGCCAGCAGCGTAGACCCAGCGGGTTCCTACAATGAGCAGTTCTTC. Its protein is CASSVDPAGSYNEQFF. V and J are TRBV9 and TRBJ2-1; D perhaps matches TRBD2 (6 bases). The V and J ends lost 0 bases and 1 base respectively, with 11 bases between them. The CDR3 spans 16 residues. Looked up from germline, CDR1 is SGDLS and CDR2 is YYNGEE.

The rearrangement joins TRBV11-2 to TRBJ2-7; no reliable D call. Trimming took 7 bases from V and 2 from J, leaving 6 bases between them. The CDR3 is made up of 11 amino acids. Germline CDR1 is SGHAT and CDR2 is FQNNGV. CDR3 nucleotide sequence: TGTGCCAGCACAGGCGCCTACGAGCAGTACTTC. Its protein product is CASTGAYEQYF.

The V gene is TRBV28, the J gene TRBJ1-2; 9 bases are a match to TRBD1. CDR1 is MDHEN and CDR2 is SYDVKM in the germline V gene. With V trimmed by 7 bases and J by 1 base, 10 bases remained unmatched. This CDR3 spans 16 amino acids. CDR3 in amino acids: CASTPGQGDFNYGYTF. In nucleotides, the CDR3 is TGTGCCAGCACCCCGGGACAGGGTGACTTTAACTATGGCTACACCTTC.

The rearrangement links TRBV3-1 (or the pseudogene TRBV3-2) to TRBJ2-1; no clear D. The CDR3 totals 12 residues. V was trimmed by 1 base and J by 5 bases, leaving 3 bases between them. From germline, CDR1 is LGHDT and CDR2 YNNKEL (reference sequence). This CDR3 reads CASSQVNNEQFF. Here the CDR3 DNA reads TGTGCCAGCAGCCAAGTTAACAATGAGCAGTTCTTC.

The genes are TRBV7-9 and TRBJ1-2; 11 bases map to TRBD1. The CDR3 is 15 residues long. CDR1 is SEHNR, CDR2 FQNEAQ, per germline (reference sequence). Germline trimming cut 4 bases from V and 6 bases from J; bases unmatched to any gene: 7. The CDR3: CASSSWGDRGNGYTF. The CDR3 coding sequence is TGTGCCAGCAGCTCCTGGGGGGACAGGGGGAATGGCTACACCTTC. The complete variable domain, with remaining parts taken from reference TRBV7-9 and TRBJ1-2, reads DTGVSQNPRHKITKRGQNVTFRCDPISEHNRLYWYRQTLGQGPEFLTYFQNEAQLEKSRLLSDRFSAERPKGSFSTLEIQRTEQGDSAMYLCASSSWGDRGNGYTFGSGTRLTVV.

J is TRBJ2-3 and V is TRBV2, with 9 bases fitting TRBD2. J lost 5 bases, V lost 2 bases, and 11 bases had no gene match. The germline gives CDR1 SNHLY, CDR2 FYNNEI. This CDR3 region has 17 residues. The CDR3 DNA reads as TGTGCCAGCAGTGAAACCGCTCGCGGGGGGGCTAGAGATACGCAGTATTTT. Encoded protein: CASSETARGGARDTQYF.

The chain has TRBV19 and TRBJ2-5; TRBD1 matches at 9 bases. Trimming at V came to 4 bases and at J to 1 base, leaving 4 bases not matched to a gene. The length of the CDR3 is 15 residues. CDR1 is LNHDA, CDR2 SQIVND, per germline (reference sequence). The CDR3 DNA is TGTGCCAGTAGTACTACGACAGGGGGCCAAGAGACCCAGTACTTC. This sequence encodes CASSTTTGGQETQYF.

The chain is built from TRBV12-3 or TRBV12-4 and TRBJ1-5; D not certain. There are 13 residues in the CDR3. Trimming removed 5 bases from V and 4 bases from J, with 9 bases in between. CDR3 in DNA: TGTGCCAGCAGTCCGACACTGAATCAGCCCCAGCATTTT. Protein: CASSPTLNQPQHF.

CDR3 region: CASSPGRTGPYSYGYTF. The CDR3 DNA reads as TGTGCCAGCAGTCCGGGTCGGACAGGCCCCTATAGCTATGGCTACACCTTC. The chain joins TRBV14 to TRBJ1-2; 7 nucleotides agree with TRBD1. The CDR3 is made up of 17 amino acids. Per germline, CDR1 SGHDN and CDR2 FVKESK. The V gene end was trimmed by 6 bases and the J gene end by 4 bases; junction bases not matched to a gene: 17.

The chain combines TRBV5-4 with TRBJ2-3; 13 nucleotides match TRBD2. CDR3 length: 15 residues. J gave up 7 bases and V 5 bases, and 7 bases lay outside the gene matches. Germline V gene lookup returns CDR1 SGHNT and CDR2 YYREEE (reference sequence). The DNA of the CDR3 is TGTGCCAGCAGACTAGCGGGGGGGCCTGGGTATACGCAGTATTTT. Protein: CASRLAGGPGYTQYF.

V is TRBV5-4 and J is TRBJ1-4; D unresolved. The CDR3 runs 14 residues. V was cut by 4 bases and J by 7 bases, with 14 bases left in between. The germline gives CDR1 SGHNT, CDR2 YYREEE (reference sequence). The CDR3 DNA sequence: TGTGCCAGCAGCCCGGAGGTCTCGGGTGAAAAACTGTTTTTT. Translation gives CASSPEVSGEKLFF.

This chain connects TRBV19 to TRBJ2-2; D is uncertain. CDR1 and CDR2 (germline): LNHDA, SQIVND (reference sequence). Trimming cost V 3 bases and J 4 bases, with 6 bases left between them. CDR3 length: 13 residues. The CDR3 is CASSMELTGELFF. For the CDR3, the DNA is TGTGCCAGTAGTATGGAGCTCACCGGGGAGCTGTTTTTT.

The V and J genes are TRBV6-6 and TRBJ2-7; possibly TRBD1 for D (7 bases). CDR3 size: 16 residues. Trimming took 6 bases from V and 7 from J, leaving 25 bases between them. In germline, CDR1 is MNHNY, CDR2 SVGAGI (reference sequence). CDR3 sequence: CASRVTGYRGREEQYF. In nucleotides, the CDR3 is TGTGCCAGCAGAGTTACGGGGTACAGGGGACGGGAGGAGCAGTACTTC.

V usage is TRBV30 and J usage is TRBJ1-5, with 8 bases matching TRBD1. V dropped 5 bases and J dropped 4; count of bases not matched to a gene: 7. The germline gives CDR1 GTSNPN, CDR2 SVGIG (reference sequence). The CDR3 has 14 amino acids. For the CDR3, the DNA is TGTGCCTGGGGGGGGACAGGACCAAATCAGCCCCAGCATTTT. Its translation: CAWGGTGPNQPQHF.